Below, 26 T cell receptor beta chains from the same sample are listed, as sequenced in a study of T cell responses to AZD1222 COVID-19 vaccine. Sequencing was performed with immunoSEQ multiplex PCR; in TCRdb, only in-frame clones are kept and a portion is missing. The table records approximately 200,000 clones, approximately 94% of them present only once. The sample in question was peripheral blood, obtained on day 0 of AZD1222 vaccination. The receptors shown here come from an adult in good health.

J is TRBJ1-3 and V is TRBV11-2; D uncertain. V dropped 3 bases and J dropped 0 bases, with 9 bases sitting between them. The V gene's germline CDR1 is SGHAT and CDR2 FQNNGV. The CDR3 consists of 15 residues. The CDR3 here is CASSLGLPSGNTIYF. The CDR3 bases are TGTGCCAGCAGCTTGGGTCTCCCCTCTGGAAACACCATATATTTT.

The V and J genes are TRBV7-9 and TRBJ2-1, with TRBD1 matching 9 bases. The germline V gene encodes CDR1 SEHNR and CDR2 FQNEAQ (reference sequence). This CDR3 region has 12 residues. V gave up 5 bases and J gave up 10 bases; unmatched junction bases: 3. The CDR3 protein is CASSAGTGEQFF. The CDR3 DNA reads TGTGCCAGCAGCGCAGGGACAGGGGAGCAGTTCTTC.

V is TRBV24-1 and J is TRBJ2-7, with D perhaps matching TRBD1 (6 bases). The CDR3 has 14 residues. V was shortened by 5 bases and J by 9 bases, with 19 bases between the two germline ends. The germline V gene encodes CDR1 KGHDR and CDR2 SFDVKD. For the CDR3, the DNA is TGTGCCACCAGTGCCCAGGGGTCCAGCCAAGGGCAGTACTTC. Protein product: CATSAQGSSQGQYF.

This chain links TRBV7-9 with TRBJ2-7, with D maybe TRBD1 (6 bases). Germline V lookup: CDR1 SEHNR, CDR2 FQNEAQ (reference sequence). The V end lost 8 bases, the J end lost 2 bases, and 13 bases lay between the germline ends. The CDR3 covers 13 residues. CDR3 DNA sequence: TGTGCCAGCCGCTGGGACACCGCCTACGAGCAGTACTTC. This gives the protein CASRWDTAYEQYF.

This clone appeared a single time. The chain carries TRBV27 and TRBJ2-6, with 9 bases identical to TRBD1. Per the germline V gene, CDR1 is MNHEY and CDR2 is SMNVEV (reference sequence). The CDR3 spans 18 residues. J was trimmed by 0 bases and V by 6 bases; bases with no gene match: 9. CDR3 sequence reads: CASSLRDRAFSGANVLTF. Written as DNA, the CDR3 is TGTGCCAGCAGCCTCAGGGACAGGGCTTTCTCTGGGGCCAACGTCCTGACTTTC. Full variable domain (missing parts from reference TRBV27 and TRBJ2-6): EAQVTQNPRYLITVTGKKLTVTCSQNMNHEYMSWYRQDPGLGLRQIYYSMNVEVTDKGDVPEGYKVSRKEKRNFPLILESPSPNQTSLYFCASSLRDRAFSGANVLTFGAGSRLTVL.

CDR3 in amino acids: CASSTGQHNSPLHF. CDR3 nucleotides: TGTGCCAGCAGCACAGGACAGCATAATTCACCCCTCCACTTT. The genes are TRBV28 and TRBJ1-6; maybe TRBD1 (6 bases). The germline V and J ends were trimmed by 6 bases and 5 bases, with 11 bases remaining between them. CDR1 is MDHEN and CDR2 is SYDVKM in the germline V gene. The CDR3 has 14 residues.

This clone was seen just once. The J gene is TRBJ1-4, the V gene TRBV6-1; a possible D gene is TRBD1 (6 bases). This CDR3 is 15 amino acids long. V lost 2 bases and J 4 bases, leaving 11 bases between the germline ends. Germline V lookup: CDR1 MNHNS, CDR2 SASEGT. CDR3 coding DNA: TGTGCCAGCAGTGAACCAGGGGTACTTAATGAAAAACTGTTTTTT. This codes for CASSEPGVLNEKLFF.

The gene calls are TRBV6-1 and TRBJ1-2; D remains unclear. The CDR3 has 17 amino acids. Trimming shortened V by 2 bases and J by 4 bases, and 20 bases separated the two germline ends. Germline CDR1 MNHNS, CDR2 SASEGT. The CDR3 reads CASSEPLGGPFAYGYTF. In DNA form, the CDR3 reads TGTGCCAGCAGTGAACCCCTGGGCGGACCCTTCGCCTATGGCTACACCTTC.

The chain carries TRBV28 and TRBJ2-4; 7 bases match TRBD2. V lost 9 bases, J lost 9 bases, and 8 bases stayed unmatched. Germline CDR1 is MDHEN and CDR2 is SYDVKM. The CDR3 totals 12 residues. CDR3 coding DNA: TGTGCCAGTGGGGGGGGACGGGGCATTCAGTACTTC. It is translated as CASGGGRGIQYF. Full variable domain (rest looked up from reference TRBV28 and TRBJ2-4): DVKVTQSSRYLVKRTGEKVFLECVQDMDHENMFWYRQDPGLGLRLIYFSYDVKMKEKGDIPEGYSVSREKKERFSLILESASTNQTSMYLCASGGGRGIQYFGAGTRLSVL.

Worth noting for this clone: Other DNA sequences in the same sample also yield this CDR3. V gene TRBV6-5 combines with J gene TRBJ1-5; D perhaps matches TRBD1 (5 bases). This CDR3 is 14 amino acids long. CDR1 and CDR2 (germline): MNHEY, SVGAGI. V shed 2 bases and J shed 4 bases, with 9 bases lying between them. In DNA form, the CDR3 reads TGTGCCAGCAGTTACGGAGCAGGGAATCAGCCCCAGCATTTT. Encoded protein: CASSYGAGNQPQHF.

This chain joins TRBV5-4 and TRBJ2-2, with a possible D match to TRBD2 (5 bases). V was pared by 4 bases and J by 7 bases, with 11 bases between. This CDR3 comprises 13 residues. Germline CDR1 and CDR2: SGHNT and YYREEE (reference sequence). The CDR3 loop reads CASSLVEVGELFF. CDR3 sequence (DNA): TGTGCCAGCAGCCTGGTGGAGGTCGGGGAGCTGTTTTTT.

CDR3 sequence (DNA): TGTGCCAGCAGCTTGGTCAGGGCGGATGAGCAGTTCTTC. Translated, it gives CASSLVRADEQFF. V gene TRBV5-6 combines with J gene TRBJ2-1; possibly TRBD1 for D (5 bases). The CDR3 consists of 13 residues. V was pared by 0 bases and J by 8 bases, with 9 bases between. Germline loops: CDR1 SGHDT, CDR2 YYEEEE.

The chain joins TRBV6-5 to TRBJ1-1; 9 bases line up with TRBD1. CDR1 is MNHEY and CDR2 is SVGAGI in the germline V gene. The CDR3 loop spans 15 amino acids. The V segment lost 2 bases and the J segment 1 base; nucleotides outside the gene matches: 2. The CDR3 coding sequence is TGTGCCAGCAGTTACCTGGGACAGGGGAACACTGAAGCTTTCTTT. Amino acid sequence: CASSYLGQGNTEAFF.

The chain's CDR3 is CASSLVRDEAFF. CDR3 in DNA: TGTGCCAGCAGCTTAGTCCGGGACGAAGCTTTCTTT. The chain recombines TRBV7-9 with TRBJ1-1; D might be TRBD1 (5 bases). Germline-derived CDR1 and CDR2 are SEHNR and FQNEAQ (reference sequence). Trimming took off 1 base at V and 8 bases at J, with 8 bases between the two ends. This CDR3 is 12 amino acids long.

The gene calls are TRBV12-3 or TRBV12-4 and TRBJ2-3; D unclear. V gave up 3 bases and J gave up 1 base, with 5 bases separating them. The CDR3 runs to 13 residues. The CDR3 protein is CASSFPGTDTQYF. The CDR3 DNA is TGTGCCAGCAGTTTCCCCGGCACAGATACGCAGTATTTT.

The V call is TRBV19, the J call TRBJ2-1; TRBD2 matches 9 bases. Germline V lookup: CDR1 LNHDA, CDR2 SQIVND (reference sequence). J was trimmed by 4 bases and V by 0 bases; bases with no gene match: 10. This CDR3 has 18 residues. DNA of the CDR3: TGTGCCAGTAGTATAGATTATAGGAGTAGCGGGAGTTACAATGAGCAGTTCTTC. It codes for CASSIDYRSSGSYNEQFF.

The count of this clone is one. The chain couples TRBV30 to TRBJ2-7; 10 bases match TRBD1. Germline V CDR1 and CDR2: GTSNPN, SVGIG (reference sequence). With 8 bases clipped from V and 4 bases from J, the junction kept 11 bases outside the gene matches. The CDR3 spans 14 residues. The DNA for the CDR3 is TGTGCCGGTATTGAATGGGACAGGGGTTACGAGCAGTACTTC. This codes for CAGIEWDRGYEQYF.

The V call is TRBV5-6, the J call TRBJ1-1, with 9 bases matching TRBD1. Per germline, CDR1 SGHDT and CDR2 YYEEEE. This CDR3 has 17 amino acids. Trimming removed 3 bases from V and 4 bases from J; junction bases left unmatched: 13. CDR3 sequence (DNA): TGTGCCAGCAGCTCCCTCGACCGCACAGGGGGCGGCACTGAAGCTTTCTTT. Protein: CASSSLDRTGGGTEAFF.

This chain connects TRBV30 to TRBJ2-3; D unclear. Trimming took 5 bases from V and 2 from J, leaving 14 bases between them. Germline CDR1 is GTSNPN and CDR2 is SVGIG (reference sequence). CDR3 length equals 14 residues. The CDR3 DNA reads TGTGCCTGGGCCGGTGTAGGTCACACAGATACGCAGTATTTT. It encodes CAWAGVGHTDTQYF.

This sequence joins TRBV24-1 and TRBJ1-1; D gene unclear. CDR1 and CDR2 (germline): KGHDR, SFDVKD. Between the trimmed V and J ends, which lost 0 bases and 1 base, there was a span of 2 bases. This CDR3 has 13 amino acids. CDR3 amino acids: CATSDLKNTEAFF. The CDR3, as DNA: TGTGCCACCAGTGATTTGAAGAACACTGAAGCTTTCTTT.

This rearrangement joins TRBV5-1 to TRBJ1-1; no firm D call. V was clipped by 4 bases and J by 0 bases, with 13 bases between them. This CDR3 contains 15 residues. Germline CDR1 and CDR2: SGHRS and YFSETQ. The CDR3 coding sequence is TGCGCCAGCAGCATGGGGTTCATTATGAACACTGAAGCTTTCTTT. Its protein is CASSMGFIMNTEAFF.

The chain couples TRBV7-8 to TRBJ2-7; 12 nucleotides align to TRBD2. With 1 base clipped from V and 2 bases from J, the junction kept 0 bases outside the gene matches. The CDR3 has 15 amino acids. Germline CDR1 SGHVS, CDR2 FQNEAQ. CDR3: CASSLGLAGAYEQYF. The CDR3 DNA reads TGTGCCAGCAGCTTAGGACTAGCGGGGGCCTACGAGCAGTACTTC.

The chain employs TRBV18 and TRBJ2-4; tentatively, D is TRBD1 (6 bases). The V gene's germline CDR1 is KGHSH and CDR2 LQKENI. The CDR3 contains 14 residues. Trimming took off 1 base at V and 6 bases at J, with 10 bases between the two ends. CDR3 sequence: CASSPQQGGNIQYF. CDR3 DNA sequence: TGTGCCAGCTCACCACAACAGGGTGGAAACATTCAGTACTTC.

The V and J genes are TRBV19 and TRBJ2-7; D gene ambiguous. V was cut by 3 bases and J by 1 base, with 10 bases left in between. The CDR3 is made up of 14 amino acids. The germline gives CDR1 LNHDA, CDR2 SQIVND (reference sequence). CDR3 coding DNA: TGTGCCAGTAGTATCAGTCACAGATCCTACGAGCAGTACTTC. Translation: CASSISHRSYEQYF.

The genes are TRBV5-1 and TRBJ1-2; 7 positions agree with TRBD1. Germline V gene sequence: CDR1 SGHRS, CDR2 YFSETQ. With V trimmed by 4 bases and J by 8 bases, 23 bases remained unmatched. The CDR3 is made up of 18 amino acids. The CDR3 reads CASSPHWTGSTDSRGYTF. The CDR3 coding sequence is TGCGCCAGCAGCCCCCACTGGACAGGCAGTACAGACTCGCGGGGCTACACCTTC.

V is TRBV28 and J is TRBJ1-1; D is uncertain. Germline lookup yields CDR1 MDHEN and CDR2 SYDVKM. The CDR3 covers 12 residues. V lost 11 bases, J lost 7 bases, and 17 bases lay in between. CDR3 nucleotide sequence: TGTGCCTCCCGAGACGGACGGTATGAAGCTTTCTTT. Amino acid sequence: CASRDGRYEAFF.